Presented here are 26 T cell receptor beta chains from one specimen sequenced in a study of blood T cell repertoires in COVID-19. Clones were read by immunoSEQ multiplex PCR, and TCRdb kept only the in-frame ones, dropping some. The sample shows more than 100,000 clones, 82% of them seen only once. What was sequenced was peripheral blood. Every receptor here comes from a woman in her 70s with acute or convalescent COVID-19.

V usage is TRBV12-3 or TRBV12-4 and J usage is TRBJ2-7; perhaps TRBD1 as D (5 bases). The CDR3 covers 12 residues. Trimming left V 0 bases short and J 7 bases short, with 7 bases between. The CDR3 reads CASSLARTEQYV. The DNA of the CDR3 is TGTGCCAGCAGTTTAGCACGGACAGAGCAGTACGTC.

The V and J genes are TRBV12-3 or TRBV12-4 and TRBJ2-3, with TRBD2 identical over 7 bases. The CDR3 extends over 12 amino acids. J lost 4 bases, V lost 9 bases, and 4 bases had no gene match. This CDR3 is CASRGLADTQYF. The DNA for the CDR3 is TGTGCCAGTCGAGGACTAGCAGATACGCAGTATTTT.

In its sample, this clone was seen once. The J gene is TRBJ1-2, the V gene TRBV4-3; no firm D call. This CDR3 is built from 15 residues. Per the germline V gene, CDR1 is LGHNA and CDR2 is YSLEER. With 1 base removed from V and 4 bases from J, the gap between germline ends came to 13 bases. As DNA, the CDR3 is TGCGCCAGCAGCCAAGTCCCCCTTTCTTCCTATGGCTACACCTTC. Its protein product is CASSQVPLSSYGYTF.

J is TRBJ2-7 and V is TRBV2, with 8 bases lining up with TRBD1. The CDR3 runs to 14 residues. CDR1 SNHLY and CDR2 FYNNEI come from the germline V gene. J gave up 3 bases and V 5 bases, and 6 bases lay outside the gene matches. DNA of the CDR3: TGTGCCAGCAGTTCTCAGGGGGCCGGCTACGAGCAGTACGTC. This codes for CASSSQGAGYEQYV.

The chain joins TRBV5-4 to TRBJ2-1; 14 bases align to TRBD2. The CDR3 length is 15 residues. Germline V CDR1 and CDR2: SGHNT, YYREEE (reference sequence). J was trimmed by 4 bases and V by 4 bases; bases with no gene match: 1. CDR3 region: CASSGLAGGYNEQFF. The DNA for the CDR3 is TGTGCCAGCAGCGGACTAGCGGGGGGATACAATGAGCAGTTCTTC.

The chain uses TRBV19 and TRBJ1-1, with D uncertain. The V end was cut by 7 bases, the J end by 5 bases, with 11 bases between. The CDR3 runs 12 residues. Germline-derived CDR1 and CDR2 are LNHDA and SQIVND (reference sequence). CDR3 sequence (DNA): TGTGCCAGTAACATCGGGGAGACTGAAGCTTTCTTT. Encoded protein: CASNIGETEAFF.

Comments on this clone: Other DNA variants within this sample encode the same CDR3. The genes are TRBV11-3 and TRBJ2-3; 10 positions agree with TRBD2. Losses at the gene ends were 4 bases for V and 3 bases for J; bases not matched to a gene: 7. This CDR3 has 16 amino acids. Germline CDR1 reads SGHNT; CDR2 reads YENEEA. The CDR3 loop is CASSSLAGGLTDTQYF. The CDR3, as DNA: TGTGCCAGCAGCTCATTAGCGGGGGGTTTGACAGATACGCAGTATTTT. The full variable domain, completed using reference TRBV11-3 and TRBJ2-3, is EAGVVQSPRYKIIEKKQPVAFWCNPISGHNTLYWYLQNLGQGPELLIRYENEEAVDDSQLPKDRFSAERLKGVDSTLKIQPAELGDSAVYLCASSSLAGGLTDTQYFGPGTRLTVL.

The V call is TRBV5-4, the J call TRBJ1-2; 7 bases are a match to TRBD1. The CDR3 loop spans 13 amino acids. After removal of 1 base from V and 5 bases from J, the junction contained 2 bases not matched to a gene. Germline values: CDR1 SGHNT, CDR2 YYREEE (reference sequence). The CDR3 protein is CASSLTGEYGYTF. CDR3 DNA: TGTGCCAGCAGCTTGACAGGGGAGTATGGCTACACCTTC.

The gene calls are TRBV5-1 and TRBJ1-1; D is ambiguous. Germline values: CDR1 SGHRS, CDR2 YFSETQ. V lost 3 bases and J lost 4, with 19 bases in between. CDR3 size: 16 residues. CDR3 sequence (DNA): TGCGCCAGCAGCTCCCCCCAATCCGGTATGTTCACTGAAGCTTTCTTT. Translation: CASSSPQSGMFTEAFF.

The V and J genes are TRBV7-2 and TRBJ2-3; a weak D match, TRBD2 (6 bases). Trimming took 3 bases from V and 2 from J, leaving 9 bases between them. The CDR3 totals 14 residues. Germline V gives CDR1 SGHTA, CDR2 FQGNSA. CDR3 loop: CASSLGGYTDTQYF. The CDR3 DNA follows: TGTGCCAGCAGCTTGGGGGGTTACACAGATACGCAGTATTTT.

This sequence joins TRBV4-1 and TRBJ2-1; D is possibly TRBD2 (6 bases). This CDR3 comprises 16 residues. V lost 3 bases, J lost 4 bases, and 16 bases lay in between. Per the germline V gene, CDR1 is MGHRA and CDR2 is YSYEKL. The CDR3 is CASSHPTRDFYNEQFF. CDR3 bases: TGCGCCAGCAGCCACCCGACTCGGGACTTTTACAATGAGCAGTTCTTC.

The chain carries TRBV19 and TRBJ2-2; the D gene is possibly TRBD1 (5 bases). There are 15 residues in the CDR3. The ends were cut back, 6 bases at V and 1 base at J, with 12 bases in the middle. Germline CDR1 reads LNHDA; CDR2 reads SQIVND (reference sequence). CDR3 nucleotide sequence: TGTGCCAGTAGAAAGGGGCCTCAGAACACCGGGGAGCTGTTTTTT. Translating gives CASRKGPQNTGELFF.

The chain has TRBV7-9 and TRBJ2-3, with 11 positions matching TRBD2. There are 13 residues in the CDR3. With 9 bases clipped from V and 7 bases from J, the junction kept 6 bases outside the gene matches. The germline gives CDR1 SEHNR, CDR2 FQNEAQ (reference sequence). The CDR3 DNA is TGTGCCAGTGGGACTAGCGGAATTTATACGCAGTATTTT. Protein product: CASGTSGIYTQYF.

This clone has only one observation. The rearrangement links TRBV7-9 to TRBJ1-3; the D is unclear. Germline V gene data show CDR1 as SEHNR and CDR2 as FQNEAQ (reference sequence). The CDR3 has 14 amino acids. Trimming cost V 2 bases and J 8 bases, with 13 bases left between them. The CDR3 coding sequence is TGTGCCAGCAGCTTATACGGGGTTGGGGACACCATATATTTT. Its protein is CASSLYGVGDTIYF.

This clone was detected a few times. This chain links TRBV19 with TRBJ1-1; D is undetermined. This CDR3 region has 14 residues. Germline V gene sequence: CDR1 LNHDA, CDR2 SQIVND (reference sequence). V lost 5 bases and J 4 bases, leaving 14 bases between the germline ends. For the CDR3, the DNA is TGTGCCAGTAGTTACGCGGGTGGGAGCACTGAAGCTTTCTTT. Translated, it gives CASSYAGGSTEAFF.

The chain carries TRBV19 and TRBJ1-1; 10 positions agree with TRBD1. The germline V gene has CDR1 LNHDA and CDR2 SQIVND (reference sequence). The CDR3 runs to 16 residues. V gave up 4 bases and J gave up 4 bases; unmatched junction bases: 9. CDR3 DNA sequence: TGTGCCAGTAGTACCCGACAGGGGGCAGGCCGCACTGAAGCTTTCTTT. It encodes CASSTRQGAGRTEAFF.

CDR3 nucleotides: TGTGCCTGGAGTGTGGCCGGACAGAGTCACTCTCAGCCCCAGCATTTT. Protein product: CAWSVAGQSHSQPQHF. The chain links TRBV30 to TRBJ1-5; D possibly corresponds to TRBD1 (6 bases). The V end lost 0 bases, the J end lost 6 bases, and 18 bases lay between the germline ends. The CDR3 length is 16 residues. The germline V gene has CDR1 GTSNPN and CDR2 SVGIG (reference sequence).

The chain uses TRBV9 and TRBJ1-1; D call uncertain. The V end lost 0 bases, the J end lost 2 bases, and 17 bases lay between the germline ends. The CDR3 sequence is 17 residues long. Germline assignment: CDR1 SGDLS and CDR2 YYNGEE. The DNA of the CDR3 is TGTGCCAGCAGCGTAGATGGGTGGAGGATGAATAACACTGAAGCTTTCTTT. This translates into CASSVDGWRMNNTEAFF.

This chain connects TRBV6-1 to TRBJ1-5; 8 bases map to TRBD1. Germline trimming cut 3 bases from V and 9 bases from J; bases unmatched to any gene: 4. This CDR3 contains 13 residues. Germline assignment: CDR1 MNHNS and CDR2 SASEGT. CDR3: CASSDRGRGPQHF. The CDR3 DNA reads TGTGCCAGCAGTGACAGGGGGCGAGGGCCCCAGCATTTT.

The gene calls are TRBV5-1 and TRBJ2-7, with a weak D call TRBD1 (5 bases). This CDR3 is built from 14 residues. V was cut by 0 bases and J by 4 bases, with 11 bases left in between. CDR1 is SGHRS and CDR2 is YFSETQ in the germline V gene. The CDR3 loop reads CASSLAGQDYEQYF. CDR3 bases: TGCGCCAGCAGCTTGGCAGGGCAGGATTACGAGCAGTACTTC.

V is TRBV2 and J is TRBJ1-5; 7 bases match TRBD1. Germline V gene sequence: CDR1 SNHLY, CDR2 FYNNEI. This CDR3 comprises 17 residues. Trimming removed 4 bases from V and 0 bases from J; junction bases left unmatched: 9. CDR3 loop: CASSVRTGENSNQPQHF. CDR3 bases: TGTGCCAGCAGTGTTCGAACAGGGGAAAATAGCAATCAGCCCCAGCATTTT.

The chain couples TRBV7-3 to TRBJ2-5; 8 positions agree with TRBD1. CDR3 length: 15 amino acids. Losses at the gene ends were 5 bases for V and 0 bases for J; bases not matched to a gene: 5. In germline, CDR1 is SGHTA, CDR2 FQGTGA. The CDR3 region has the DNA TGTGCCAGCAGCCCGACAGGGGTCAACCAAGAGACCCAGTACTTC. Translation: CASSPTGVNQETQYF.

The rearrangement uses TRBV6-2 or TRBV6-3 and TRBJ2-5, with TRBD2 matching 8 bases. The germline V gene has CDR1 MNHEY and CDR2 SVGEGT. Losses at the gene ends were 3 bases for V and 5 bases for J; bases not matched to a gene: 5. This CDR3 is 14 amino acids long. CDR3: CASSYTGGVETQYF. Here the CDR3 DNA reads TGTGCCAGCAGTTATACGGGGGGGGTGGAGACCCAGTACTTC.

J is TRBJ2-3 and V is TRBV9; the match to TRBD2 covers 14 bases. The germline CDR1 and CDR2 sequences are SGDLS and YYNGEE. J was trimmed by 2 bases and V by 5 bases; bases with no gene match: 4. The CDR3 has 16 amino acids. The CDR3 nucleotides read TGTGCCAGCAGTTGGACTAGCGGGGGGACCACAGATACGCAGTATTTT. This translates into CASSWTSGGTTDTQYF.

V is TRBV5-4 and J is TRBJ2-2; 9 bases map to TRBD1. CDR3 length equals 17 residues. Germline loops: CDR1 SGHNT, CDR2 YYREEE (reference sequence). After removal of 0 bases from V and 7 bases from J, the junction contained 10 bases not matched to a gene. CDR3 coding DNA: TGTGCCAGCAGCTTGGCGGGACAGGGATGGGTAAGCGGGGAGCTGTTTTTT. Amino acid sequence: CASSLAGQGWVSGELFF.

The CDR3 protein is CASSPERGEAFF. The DNA of the CDR3 is TGTGCCAGCTCACCAGAGAGGGGGGAAGCTTTCTTT. This chain joins TRBV18 and TRBJ1-1; D might be TRBD1 (6 bases). CDR3 length: 12 residues. The germline V and J ends were trimmed by 2 bases and 8 bases, with 9 bases remaining between them. The germline V gene has CDR1 KGHSH and CDR2 LQKENI.